This TCR beta chain was sequenced in a study of T cell repertoires in cytomegalovirus infection. Study in general: Newly reported HLA-C-restricted and thoroughly characterized HLA-B-restricted CMV epitopes were employed. Public TCR beta signature analysis indicated the presence of both CMV infection and matching HLA type. Regarding the study as a whole: Dominant in the ex vivo response were TCR beta clonotypes restricted by HLA-C and specific for CMV.

TCRdb analysed the reads with MiXCR anew, one entry per CDR3 protein. Here the sample spans some 940,000 distinct CDR3 sequences, 31% being singletons. The CDR3 length is 15 residues. Trimming stripped 1 base from V and 3 bases from J, with 13 bases between. The germline gives CDR1 SGHAT, CDR2 FQDESV (reference sequence). With regard to this clonotype: The antigen remains unidentified.

The V and J genes are TRBV11-1 and TRBJ2-7; tentatively, D is TRBD1 or TRBD2 (6 bases each). The sequence came from a human donor in good health (CMV status not recorded). Some clones in this sample may be carry-over from other donors' samples. The sample here was cultured CD8+ T cells from PBMCs, taken from culture after CMV antigen stimulation. The CDR3 protein is CASSLVGGTIYEQYF. DNA for the CDR3: TGTGCCAGCAGCTTAGTGGGCGGGACAATCTACGAGCAGTACTTC.